This T cell receptor beta chain is from a study of tumor and adjacent non-tumor tissue in lung cancer. Study as a whole: Patients were aged about 30 to 85, 10 men and 5 women, stage I to III.

Of note for this clonotype: As yet, its antigen is unknown.

Points from the study as a whole: In normal lung, the top 100 clones were significantly more dominant than in tumor.

The V gene end was trimmed by 2 bases and the J gene end by 16 bases; junction bases not matched to a gene: 12. Germline CDR1 MDHEN, CDR2 SYDVKM. CDR3 length equals 15 residues. The template was RNA from unsorted bulk tissue. Newly diagnosed lung cancer patients had thoracic surgery in China, August–late 2014, without prior chemotherapy. A modified ARM-PCR protocol with three rounds of nested PCR amplified TCRbeta. TCRdb re-analysed the multiplex PCR reads in MiXCR, keeping a single row per CDR3 protein. Of over 100,000 distinct CDR3 sequences in the sample, roughly 74% were seen once. Sample: lung tumor tissue. The receptor was derived from a woman in her sixties with non-small cell lung cancer. This chain uses TRBV28 with TRBJ1-6; 9 positions match TRBD1. The CDR3 sequence is CASSLAGQGWRALHF. In nucleotides, the CDR3 is TGTGCCAGCAGTTTAGCAGGACAGGGGTGGAGGGCACTCCACTTT. Full variable domain (rest looked up from reference TRBV28 and TRBJ1-6): DVKVTQSSRYLVKRTGEKVFLECVQDMDHENMFWYRQDPGLGLRLIYFSYDVKMKEKGDIPEGYSVSREKKERFSLILESASTNQTSMYLCASSLAGQGWRALHFGNGTRLTVT.